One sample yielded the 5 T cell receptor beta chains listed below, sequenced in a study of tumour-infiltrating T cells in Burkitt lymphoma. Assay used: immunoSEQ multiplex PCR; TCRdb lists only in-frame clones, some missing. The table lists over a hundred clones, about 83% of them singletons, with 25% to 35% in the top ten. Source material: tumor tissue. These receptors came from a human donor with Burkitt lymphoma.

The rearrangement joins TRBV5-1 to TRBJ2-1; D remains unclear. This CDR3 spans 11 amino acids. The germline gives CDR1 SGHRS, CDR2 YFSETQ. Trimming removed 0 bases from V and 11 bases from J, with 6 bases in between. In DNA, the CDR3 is TGCGCCAGCAGCTTGGGACCACAGCAGTTCTTC. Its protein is CASSLGPQQFF.

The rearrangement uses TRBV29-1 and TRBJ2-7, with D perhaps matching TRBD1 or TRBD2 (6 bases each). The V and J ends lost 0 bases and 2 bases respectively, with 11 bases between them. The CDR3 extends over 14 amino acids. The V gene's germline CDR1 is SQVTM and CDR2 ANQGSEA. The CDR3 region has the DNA TGCAGCGTTGAAGAGGGGGGCACCACCTACGAGCAGTACTTC. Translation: CSVEEGGTTYEQYF.

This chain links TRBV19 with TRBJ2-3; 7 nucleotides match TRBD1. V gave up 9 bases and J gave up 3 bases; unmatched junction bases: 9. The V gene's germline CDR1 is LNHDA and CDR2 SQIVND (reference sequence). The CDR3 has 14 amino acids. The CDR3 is CASRQGSQTDTQYF. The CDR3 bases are TGTGCCAGCCGACAGGGAAGTCAAACAGATACGCAGTATTTT.

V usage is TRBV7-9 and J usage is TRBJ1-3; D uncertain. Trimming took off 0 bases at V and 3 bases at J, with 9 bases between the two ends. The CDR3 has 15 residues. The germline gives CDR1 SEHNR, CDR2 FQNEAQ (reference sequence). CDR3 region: CASSLAAGLGNTIYF. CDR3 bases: TGTGCCAGCAGCTTAGCGGCAGGACTTGGAAACACCATATATTTT.

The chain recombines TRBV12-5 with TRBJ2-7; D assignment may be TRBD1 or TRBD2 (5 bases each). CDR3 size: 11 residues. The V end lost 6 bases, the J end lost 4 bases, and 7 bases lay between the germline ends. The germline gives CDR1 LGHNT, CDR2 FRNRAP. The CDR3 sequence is CASGWGYEQYF. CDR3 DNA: TGTGCTAGTGGGTGGGGGTACGAGCAGTACTTC.